This T cell receptor (beta chain) originates from a study of CD8 T cells in acute hepatitis C reinfection. Notes on the study in general: Thirteen public clonotypes were found regardless of outcome. Alphabeta pairing of public clonotypes could not be determined from bulk TCRbeta data.

Germline CDR1 reads WNHNN; CDR2 reads SYGVQD (reference sequence). The CDR3 totals 13 residues. Trimming removed 6 bases at V and 14 bases at J, with 22 bases between. For this clone: The antigen remains unidentified.

The time point denotes: naive CD8 control sorted from an acute-time-point sample. The protocol was immunoSEQ multiplex PCR, while the TCRdb copy is restricted to in-frame clones and leaves out a portion. The sample holds around 34,000 clones, more than 75% seen once. This receptor was taken from a man aged 30 to 45 with chronic hepatitis C. Sequencing used naive CD8+ T cells from PBMCs. V gene TRBV10-1 combines with J gene TRBJ1-1; D possibly corresponds to TRBD1 (5 bases). CDR3 region: CASSPTQGPLNFF. The CDR3 nucleotides read TGCGCCAGCAGCCCGACCCAGGGACCCCTAAACTTCTTT.